These T cell receptor beta chains were read from a single sample in a study of T cells in Graves' hyperthyroidism and ophthalmopathy. TCRdb re-called the multiplex PCR reads with MiXCR, one entry per CDR3 protein. The sample shows around 400,000 distinct CDR3 sequences, 15% to 17% of them seen only once. Specimen: blood. The receptor source for this set is a woman aged 18-35 years with Graves' hyperthyroidism that later progressed to Graves' ophthalmopathy. Both conserved end residues are part of each CDR3. The D gene is left open where the match is weak. Size is omitted from some rows. Given values are once, few, many or a class for expanded clones.

abundance	d_gene	v_gene	j_gene	CDR3aa	CDR3nt
many	NA	TRBV12-3/TRBV12-4	TRBJ2-3	CASSPVDSTDTQYF	TGTGCCAGCAGTCCCGTAGACAGCACAGATACGCAGTATTTT
many	TRBD2	TRBV7-2	TRBJ2-1	CASSALLAGFSYNEQFF	TGTGCCAGCAGCGCCCTCTTAGCGGGGTTCTCCTACAATGAGCAGTTCTTC
few	NA	TRBV27	TRBJ2-3	CASSSPADTQYF	TGTGCCAGCAGTTCTCCGGCAGATACGCAGTATTTT
NA	NA	TRBV28	TRBJ2-3	CASSSWESTDTQYF	TGTGCCAGCAGCTCATGGGAAAGCACAGATACGCAGTATTTT
few	TRBD2	TRBV14	TRBJ2-7	CASSQAGTSYTYEQYF	TGTGCCAGCAGCCAAGCCGGGACTAGCTATACCTACGAGCAGTACTTC
few	TRBD1	TRBV3-1	TRBJ2-7	CASSQAPGQTYEQYF	TGTGCCAGCAGCCAAGCTCCGGGACAGACATACGAGCAGTACTTC
many	NA	TRBV9	TRBJ1-3	CASSGRGFSGNTIYF	TGTGCCAGCAGCGGGAGGGGCTTCTCTGGAAACACCATATATTTT
NA	NA	TRBV7-3	TRBJ2-7	CASSHLNPPGLQLYEQYF	TGTGCCAGCAGCCACCTGAACCCTCCGGGACTGCAGCTGTACGAGCAGTACTTC
few	TRBD1	TRBV9	TRBJ1-1	CASSAQGTGTGFRGAFF	TGTGCCAGCAGCGCCCAGGGGACCGGGACAGGGTTTAGAGGAGCTTTCTTT
many	TRBD1	TRBV28	TRBJ2-4	CASSSGQGLGIQYF	TGTGCCAGCAGTTCCGGACAGGGCTTAGGCATTCAGTACTTC
few	TRBD1	TRBV7-9	TRBJ2-5	CASSVGQGVETQYF	TGTGCCAGCAGCGTGGGACAGGGAGTGGAGACCCAGTACTTC
many	NA	TRBV12-3/TRBV12-4	TRBJ2-2	CASSFGGSAGELFF	TGTGCCAGCAGTTTTGGGGGGAGCGCCGGGGAGCTGTTTTTT
few	NA	TRBV30	TRBJ1-3	CAWSVRLGILSGNTIYF	TGTGCCTGGAGTGTACGACTGGGCATTCTCTCTGGAAACACCATATATTTT
NA	NA	TRBV10-3	TRBJ2-5	CAISDRRAEETQYF	TGTGCCATCAGTGATCGGCGAGCGGAAGAGACCCAGTACTTC
few	TRBD2	TRBV14	TRBJ2-7	CASSQIAAGGVREQYF	TGTGCCAGCAGCCAAATTGCGGCGGGAGGAGTCCGCGAGCAGTACTTC
NA	NA	TRBV2	TRBJ1-2	CATAGHTYGYTF	TGTGCCACCGCGGGACACACCTATGGCTACACCTTC
many	TRBD2	TRBV6-1	TRBJ2-5	CASSEELAGVFKEETQYF	TGTGCCAGCAGTGAAGAATTAGCGGGGGTTTTTAAAGAAGAGACCCAGTACTTC
NA	NA	TRBV28	TRBJ2-3	CASSESGTELISTDTQYF	TGTGCCAGCAGTGAAAGTGGGACGGAGCTTATATCCACAGATACGCAGTATTTT
NA	NA	TRBV28	TRBJ2-2	CASSFLEGGELFF	TGTGCCAGCAGTTTCTTGGAAGGTGGGGAGCTGTTTTTT
many	NA	TRBV28	TRBJ2-7	CASSLFLRGYEQYF	TGTGCCAGCAGTTTATTTCTCAGGGGCTACGAGCAGTACTTC
many	NA	TRBV7-2	TRBJ1-5	CASSFGHTNQPQHF	TGTGCCAGCAGCTTCGGACACACTAATCAGCCCCAGCATTTT
many	TRBD1	TRBV30	TRBJ1-2	CAWTDRQGLYYGYTF	TGTGCCTGGACAGACAGACAGGGACTCTACTATGGCTACACCTTC